A single sample is the source of the 19 T cell receptor beta chains below, sequenced in a study of T cell changes during pregnancy in multiple sclerosis. Profiling relied on immunoSEQ multiplex PCR, and the TCRdb table lists in-frame clones only, not all of them. The table includes over 35,000 clones, around 93% detected once. The sample here was CD8+ T cells from peripheral blood mononuclear cells, taken in the third trimester of pregnancy. The receptors come from a female donor with multiple sclerosis, enrolled in a pregnancy study.

The chain carries TRBV23-1 and TRBJ1-2; 10 bases are a match to TRBD1. TRBV23-1 qualifies as an ORF whose function is uncertain. Germline trimming cut 6 bases from V and 7 bases from J; bases unmatched to any gene: 8. This CDR3 is 14 amino acids long. The CDR3 bases are TGCGCCAGCAGCCAGGGGGACAGGGGCTCTGGCTACACCTTC. This translates into CASSQGDRGSGYTF.

This chain joins TRBV5-4 and TRBJ2-7; no clear D. The germline V gene has CDR1 SGHNT and CDR2 YYREEE (reference sequence). CDR3 length: 15 amino acids. The V gene lost 2 bases and the J gene lost 0 bases, with 12 bases spanning the gap. In DNA, the CDR3 is TGTGCCAGCAGCTTAGACGTCGACATCTCCTACGAGCAGTACTTC. It specifies CASSLDVDISYEQYF.

This chain joins TRBV30 and TRBJ2-3; 9 bases match TRBD2. CDR3 length: 14 residues. V gave up 3 bases and J gave up 3 bases; unmatched junction bases: 4. Per the germline V gene, CDR1 is GTSNPN and CDR2 is SVGIG (reference sequence). CDR3 residues: CAWRKREVTDTQYF. CDR3 nucleotide sequence: TGTGCCTGGAGGAAGCGGGAGGTAACAGATACGCAGTATTTT. The full variable domain, its missing parts supplied by reference TRBV30 and TRBJ2-3, is SQTIHQWPATLVQPVGSPLSLECTVEGTSNPNLYWYRQAAGRGLQLLFYSVGIGQISSEVPQNLSASRPQDRQFILSSKKLLLSDSGFYLCAWRKREVTDTQYFGPGTRLTVL.

The CDR3 sequence is CASSPGLANSYEQYF. The CDR3 DNA reads TGTGCCAGCAGCCCGGGACTAGCGAACTCCTACGAGCAGTACTTC. V and J are TRBV4-2 and TRBJ2-7; 10 nucleotides match TRBD2. V trimming: 4 bases; J trimming: 0 bases; junction bases outside the gene matches: 3. Germline lookup yields CDR1 LGHNA and CDR2 YNFKEQ. The CDR3 covers 15 residues.

Only one count was recorded for this clone. The gene calls are TRBV6-5 and TRBJ2-5; TRBD2 might be the D (6 bases). The CDR3 contains 13 residues. V was shortened by 6 bases and J by 5 bases, with 13 bases between the two germline ends. Germline CDR1 MNHEY, CDR2 SVGAGI. The CDR3 spells CASSPTGGETQYF. CDR3 nucleotide sequence: TGTGCCAGCAGCCCCACAGGAGGGGAGACCCAGTACTTC.

The chain recombines TRBV28 with TRBJ2-1; 7 bases are shared with TRBD2. The V gene's germline CDR1 is MDHEN and CDR2 SYDVKM. The length of the CDR3 is 14 residues. J lost 7 bases, V lost 2 bases, and 5 bases had no gene match. CDR3 sequence reads: CASSLAGEGNEQFF. The CDR3 nucleotides read TGTGCCAGCAGTTTAGCGGGAGAGGGGAATGAGCAGTTCTTC.

The sample holds one count of this clone. The chain joins TRBV4-1 to TRBJ2-2; D call uncertain. This CDR3 comprises 11 residues. Trimming removed 1 base at V and 10 bases at J, with 4 bases between. In germline, CDR1 is MGHRA, CDR2 YSYEKL. CDR3 amino acids: CASSQGEELFF. The CDR3 nucleotides are TGCGCCAGCAGCCAAGGCGAGGAGCTGTTTTTT.

The chain carries TRBV10-3 and TRBJ2-7; TRBD1 agrees at 7 bases. V shed 7 bases and J 3 bases; nucleotides not matched to a gene: 12. The germline gives CDR1 ENHRY, CDR2 SYGVKD. The CDR3 contains 15 residues. CDR3 in amino acids: CAIMSAETGFYEQYF. The CDR3 DNA reads as TGTGCCATCATGTCGGCAGAGACAGGGTTCTACGAGCAGTACTTC.

The chain carries TRBV5-4 and TRBJ2-3, with 9 positions matching TRBD2. Trimming removed 3 bases from V and 4 bases from J; junction bases left unmatched: 6. The CDR3 has 15 amino acids. In germline, CDR1 is SGHNT, CDR2 YYREEE (reference sequence). CDR3 protein: CASSYSGSLADTQYF. DNA of the CDR3: TGTGCCAGCAGCTATAGCGGGAGTCTGGCAGATACGCAGTATTTT.

The V call is TRBV7-9, the J call TRBJ2-1; 10 nucleotides line up with TRBD2. Germline values: CDR1 SEHNR, CDR2 FQNEAQ (reference sequence). This CDR3 comprises 15 residues. J was trimmed by 4 bases and V by 7 bases; bases with no gene match: 7. The CDR3 nucleotides are TGTGCCAGCACCTCAACTAGCGGGACTTACAATGAGCAGTTCTTC. Its translation is CASTSTSGTYNEQFF. Supplemented by reference TRBV7-9 and TRBJ2-1, the full variable domain reads DTGVSQNPRHKITKRGQNVTFRCDPISEHNRLYWYRQTLGQGPEFLTYFQNEAQLEKSRLLSDRFSAERPKGSFSTLEIQRTEQGDSAMYLCASTSTSGTYNEQFFGPGTRLTVL.

The CDR3 DNA is TGTGCCAGCAGCCGATGGGGGCGAGTGGGCTTCACAGATACGCAGTATTTT. Its protein is CASSRWGRVGFTDTQYF. The chain employs TRBV7-2 and TRBJ2-3; D may be TRBD1 (6 bases). V lost 5 bases to trimming and J lost 2 bases, with 20 bases between them. The germline CDR1 and CDR2 sequences are SGHTA and FQGNSA. This CDR3 has 17 amino acids.

The V and J genes are TRBV29-1 and TRBJ2-1, with 11 nucleotides matching TRBD2. Per germline, CDR1 SQVTM and CDR2 ANQGSEA. CDR3 length: 15 amino acids. The junction had 5 bases not matched to a gene; V was cut back by 6 bases and J by 1 base. CDR3 bases: TGCAGCGTAACCGGACTAGCGGGTTCCTACAATGAGCAGTTCTTC. It codes for CSVTGLAGSYNEQFF.

The J gene is TRBJ2-2, the V gene TRBV7-2; 9 positions match TRBD1. This CDR3 has 16 residues. Trimming at V came to 1 base and at J to 4 bases, leaving 4 bases not matched to a gene. Looked up from germline, CDR1 is SGHTA and CDR2 is FQGNSA. CDR3 nucleotides: TGTGCCAGCAGCTTAGACGGGACAGGGTTCACCGGGGAGCTGTTTTTT. Protein: CASSLDGTGFTGELFF.

The chain recombines TRBV6-5 with TRBJ2-7; 7 bases align to TRBD2. The CDR3 has 15 amino acids. Germline trimming cut 0 bases from V and 0 bases from J; bases unmatched to any gene: 2. The germline gives CDR1 MNHEY, CDR2 SVGAGI. The CDR3 DNA sequence: TGTGCCAGCAGTTACTCGAGGGACTACTCCTACGAGCAGTACTTC. Protein: CASSYSRDYSYEQYF.

The chain has TRBV7-9 and TRBJ2-7; possibly TRBD2 for D (5 bases). V was cut by 3 bases and J by 2 bases, with 5 bases left in between. Germline V gives CDR1 SEHNR, CDR2 FQNEAQ (reference sequence). This CDR3 region has 12 residues. The DNA for the CDR3 is TGTGCCAGCAGCTTCGGGACCTACGAGCAGTACTTC. It encodes CASSFGTYEQYF.

The chain recombines TRBV6-5 with TRBJ2-1; 8 nucleotides match TRBD2. The ends lost 7 bases at V and 9 bases at J; junction bases unmatched: 2. Germline CDR1 reads MNHEY; CDR2 reads SVGAGI. The CDR3 is made up of 11 amino acids. CDR3 nucleotide sequence: TGTGCCAGCAACAGCGGGAGTGAGCAGTTCTTC. It translates to CASNSGSEQFF.

This sequence joins TRBV15 and TRBJ2-1; 13 positions agree with TRBD2. The ends lost 0 bases at V and 4 bases at J; junction bases unmatched: 3. From germline, CDR1 is LNHNV and CDR2 YYDKDF (reference sequence). This CDR3 is built from 17 residues. DNA of the CDR3: TGTGCCACCAGCAGAGATCGACTAGCGGGGGGATACAATGAGCAGTTCTTC. This sequence encodes CATSRDRLAGGYNEQFF.

This chain links TRBV20-1 with TRBJ1-1; D gene ambiguous. Germline V CDR1 and CDR2: DFQATT, SNEGSKA (reference sequence). The CDR3 is 11 residues long. The germline V and J ends were trimmed by 5 bases and 6 bases, with 10 bases remaining between them. The CDR3 loop is CSAPRGSEAFF. The CDR3 bases are TGCAGTGCTCCTCGGGGTTCTGAAGCTTTCTTT.

The gene calls are TRBV5-1 and TRBJ2-7; 9 bases match TRBD2. The CDR3 runs to 15 residues. V dropped 1 base and J dropped 2; count of bases not matched to a gene: 4. Germline CDR1 and CDR2: SGHRS and YFSETQ. The CDR3 loop reads CASSLTSGSPYEQYF. The DNA of the CDR3 is TGCGCCAGCAGCTTGACTAGCGGGTCCCCCTACGAGCAGTACTTC.